The clone carrying this T cell receptor beta chain was detected a few times. What it recognizes is unknown. This record comes from a study of OX40 agonist ivuxolimab in advanced cancers. Across the study: Intravenous ivuxolimab was administered to patients every 2 weeks at 0.01 to 10 mg/kg.

Germline values: CDR1 SGHDN, CDR2 FVKESK. The CDR3 covers 13 residues. V lost 6 bases and J 6 bases, leaving 15 bases between the germline ends. The study, taken as a whole, reports: Expanded clones were, on average, more numerous among CD8+ T cells than CD4+.

Sampled blood was obtained at baseline, cycle 4 day 1, and cycle 7 day 1. Data came from immunoSEQ multiplex PCR; TCRdb stores just in-frame clones and leaves some out. Among tens of thousands of clones listed, 70% to 90% were seen once. V gene TRBV14 combines with J gene TRBJ2-7; D possibly corresponds to TRBD2 (5 bases). The TCR comes from an adult with an advanced solid tumor such as melanoma, head and neck, liver or kidney cancer. The material was CD4+ or CD8+ T cells sorted from blood, obtained in a trial of the OX40 agonist ivuxolimab. Here the CDR3 reads CASRSVIEGEQYF. The DNA of the CDR3 is TGTGCCAGCAGGAGCGTCATTGAGGGCGAGCAGTACTTC.